What follows is one TCR beta chain and its context. The V gene's germline CDR1 is MNHEY and CDR2 SVGEGT. CDR3 length equals 13 residues. The germline V and J ends were trimmed by 5 bases and 7 bases, with 14 bases remaining between them. This sample was taken from a study of blood T cell repertoires in COVID-19. In the original analysis: Amplifying reference gene primers gave estimates of nucleated cell counts. This table comes from immunoSEQ multiplex PCR, and its TCRdb copy is limited to in-frame clones, with some not included. V, J and clone size were drawn from that table, and D and trimming were deduced from the DNA. The sample lists approximately 21,000 clones, about 90% occurring once.

The J gene is TRBJ1-2, the V gene TRBV6-2 or TRBV6-3; D gene uncertain. The receptor's source is a woman of 80 years or more with active COVID-19. Sample: peripheral blood. CDR3 sequence (DNA): TGTGCCAGCAGTCCCCATTATTCGCGTGGCTACACCTTC. Translated, it gives CASSPHYSRGYTF.